What follows are 17 T cell receptor beta chains derived from one specimen sequenced in a study of PD-L1 blockade in urothelial cancer. The assay was immunoSEQ multiplex PCR, and TCRdb's table has in-frame clones only and misses some. Among approximately 48,000 clones listed, 70% to 90% were seen once. Time point given: pretreatment peripheral blood. Material: PBMCs, obtained around atezolizumab (anti-PD-L1) treatment. The source of these receptors is a woman aged 60-75 years with urothelial cancer.

The rearrangement links TRBV4-2 to TRBJ2-1; the D gene is possibly TRBD2 (5 bases). Germline V lookup: CDR1 LGHNA, CDR2 YNFKEQ. The CDR3 length is 14 residues. Between the trimmed V and J ends, which lost 2 bases and 4 bases, there was a span of 9 bases. CDR3 in DNA: TGTGCCAGCAGCCAACGCGGGCAATACAATGAGCAGTTCTTC. Translated: CASSQRGQYNEQFF.

V and J are TRBV5-4 and TRBJ1-4; 8 bases are a match to TRBD1. Germline V gene data show CDR1 as SGHNT and CDR2 as YYREEE (reference sequence). The junction had 10 bases not matched to a gene; V was cut back by 4 bases and J by 8 bases. This CDR3 region has 15 residues. CDR3 protein: CASSRLDREEEKLFF. CDR3 in DNA: TGTGCCAGCAGCCGACTGGACAGGGAGGAAGAAAAACTGTTTTTT.

J is TRBJ1-5 and V is TRBV23-1, with TRBD1 as a possible D gene (5 bases). TRBV23-1 is known as an ORF, though its function is uncertain. The CDR3 runs to 14 residues. Trimming pared 6 bases from V and 3 bases from J, leaving 12 bases between. CDR3 amino acids: CASRPREDNQPQHF. CDR3 DNA: TGCGCCAGCAGACCCAGGGAGGACAATCAGCCCCAGCATTTT.

CDR3 residues: CASSAGQGYGYTF. The CDR3 coding sequence is TGTGCCAGTAGTGCGGGACAGGGGTATGGCTACACCTTC. The chain has TRBV19 and TRBJ1-2, with TRBD1 matching 10 bases. CDR1 and CDR2 (germline): LNHDA, SQIVND (reference sequence). With 5 bases clipped from V and 5 bases from J, the junction kept 2 bases outside the gene matches. The CDR3 totals 13 residues.

The chain has TRBV5-4 and TRBJ1-1, with D perhaps TRBD1 (6 bases). V was clipped by 0 bases and J by 6 bases, with 9 bases between them. Germline V gene data show CDR1 as SGHNT and CDR2 as YYREEE (reference sequence). The CDR3 loop spans 13 amino acids. The CDR3 here is CASSLGQVAEAFF. CDR3 DNA: TGTGCCAGCAGCTTGGGACAGGTGGCTGAAGCTTTCTTT.

The CDR3: CAISGPLDRTVPSGANVLTF. The CDR3, as DNA: TGTGCCATCAGCGGACCCTTAGATAGGACAGTTCCCTCTGGGGCCAACGTCCTGACTTTC. The chain combines TRBV10-3 with TRBJ2-6, with D perhaps TRBD1 (6 bases). The CDR3 has 20 amino acids. Trimming pared 6 bases from V and 0 bases from J, leaving 24 bases between. Germline-derived CDR1 and CDR2 are ENHRY and SYGVKD.

In nucleotides, the CDR3 is TGTGCCAGCAGTAGGACAGGGGGCCGCGGGGCCCCAACCTACGAGCAGTACTTC. This encodes CASSRTGGRGAPTYEQYF. The chain combines TRBV18 with TRBJ2-7, with 11 nucleotides matching TRBD1. Germline trimming cut 8 bases from V and 2 bases from J; bases unmatched to any gene: 17. Germline V gives CDR1 KGHSH, CDR2 LQKENI. This CDR3 has 18 amino acids. Supplemented by reference TRBV18 and TRBJ2-7, the full variable domain reads NAGVMQNPRHLVRRRGQEARLRCSPMKGHSHVYWYRQLPEEGLKFMVYLQKENIIDESGMPKERFSAEFPKEGPSILRIQQVVRGDSAAYFCASSRTGGRGAPTYEQYFGPGTRLTVT.

In its sample, this clone was seen once. The chain recombines TRBV5-1 with TRBJ2-1; TRBD2 aligns across 14 bases. CDR3 length equals 15 residues. The V gene's germline CDR1 is SGHRS and CDR2 YFSETQ. The ends lost 4 bases at V and 5 bases at J; junction bases unmatched: 2. CDR3 in amino acids: CASSGGLAGDNEQFF. In DNA, the CDR3 is TGCGCCAGCAGCGGGGGACTAGCGGGGGACAATGAGCAGTTCTTC.

This clone came up once. This chain uses TRBV4-3 with TRBJ2-1, with TRBD1 matching 11 bases. The length of the CDR3 is 16 residues. CDR1 is LGHNA and CDR2 is YSLEER in the germline V gene. V trimming: 2 bases; J trimming: 8 bases; junction bases outside the gene matches: 8. In DNA, the CDR3 is TGCGCCAGCAGCCAATTCCGGGACAGGGGGGGGGATGAGCAGTTCTTC. Its translation is CASSQFRDRGGDEQFF.

This rearrangement joins TRBV15 to TRBJ2-1; 8 positions agree with TRBD1. V shed 0 bases and J 9 bases; nucleotides not matched to a gene: 10. Germline V gives CDR1 LNHNV, CDR2 YYDKDF (reference sequence). This CDR3 is 16 amino acids long. As DNA, the CDR3 is TGTGCCACCAGCAGAGATTTACCCGGACAGGGTCCTGAGCAGTTCTTC. Its translation: CATSRDLPGQGPEQFF.

The rearrangement joins TRBV10-1 to TRBJ2-7; 11 nucleotides match TRBD2. The CDR3 has 14 amino acids. V shed 8 bases and J 0 bases; nucleotides not matched to a gene: 3. CDR1 is WNHNN, CDR2 SYGVQD, per germline (reference sequence). The CDR3 nucleotides read TGCGCCAGCTCGGGGACTAGCGGCTCCTACGAGCAGTACTTC. As protein: CASSGTSGSYEQYF.

This chain connects TRBV5-5 to TRBJ1-1; 8 bases agree with TRBD1. CDR3 length: 15 residues. Per the germline V gene, CDR1 is SGHKS and CDR2 is YYEKEE (reference sequence). V shed 5 bases and J 3 bases; nucleotides not matched to a gene: 9. The CDR3 protein is CASSGQGRMDTEAFF. The CDR3, as DNA: TGTGCCAGCAGTGGACAGGGCCGTATGGACACTGAAGCTTTCTTT. Supplemented by reference TRBV5-5 and TRBJ1-1, the full variable domain reads DAGVTQSPTHLIKTRGQQVTLRCSPISGHKSVSWYQQVLGQGPQFIFQYYEKEERGRGNFPDRFSARQFPNYSSELNVNALLLGDSALYLCASSGQGRMDTEAFFGQGTRLTVV.

This sequence joins TRBV4-3 and TRBJ2-3, with a weak D call TRBD2 (6 bases). V lost 0 bases and J 3 bases, leaving 19 bases between the germline ends. The CDR3 has 18 amino acids. Germline V gene lookup returns CDR1 LGHNA and CDR2 YSLEER. Here the CDR3 reads CASSQDLSGAGRTDTQYF. Here the CDR3 DNA reads TGCGCCAGCAGCCAAGACCTCTCCGGCGCGGGACGTACAGATACGCAGTATTTT.

The chain recombines TRBV10-2 with TRBJ2-7; the D gene is possibly TRBD2 (6 bases). The CDR3 is 15 amino acids. Germline lookup yields CDR1 WSHSY and CDR2 SAAADI. The ends were cut back, 6 bases at V and 0 bases at J, with 15 bases in the middle. CDR3 sequence (DNA): TGCGCCAGCAGGGCCCACCGGGACTTCTCCTACGAGCAGTACTTC. It encodes CASRAHRDFSYEQYF.

This clone was recorded once. The chain combines TRBV27 with TRBJ2-1; TRBD2 matches at 12 bases. The germline V gene encodes CDR1 MNHEY and CDR2 SMNVEV (reference sequence). This CDR3 is built from 17 residues. The ends lost 5 bases at V and 6 bases at J; junction bases unmatched: 11. The CDR3 DNA is TGTGCCAGCAGTCTCCCCCAGCTAGCGGGGGGGCCCAATGAGCAGTTCTTC. Its protein product is CASSLPQLAGGPNEQFF.

This sequence joins TRBV5-1 and TRBJ2-7; 8 bases map to TRBD2. With 2 bases clipped from V and 6 bases from J, the junction kept 19 bases outside the gene matches. The CDR3 is 18 amino acids. Per the germline V gene, CDR1 is SGHRS and CDR2 is YFSETQ. CDR3 coding DNA: TGCGCCAGCAGCTTTGTATCCATTGGGGGGACGGGGGGGTCCGAGCAGTACTTC. Its translation: CASSFVSIGGTGGSEQYF. The full variable domain, in which reference TRBV5-1 and TRBJ2-7 provide the parts outside the CDR3, is KAGVTQTPRYLIKTRGQQVTLSCSPISGHRSVSWYQQTPGQGLQFLFEYFSETQRNKGNFPGRFSGRQFSNSRSEMNVSTLELGDSALYLCASSFVSIGGTGGSEQYFGPGTRLTVT.

The rearrangement joins TRBV6-5 to TRBJ1-3; no firm D call. The CDR3 is 14 amino acids. Germline CDR1 reads MNHEY; CDR2 reads SVGAGI. V lost 0 bases, J lost 4 bases, and 7 bases lay in between. As DNA, the CDR3 is TGTGCCAGCAGTTACTCCGGCGGGGGAAACACCATATATTTT. Residues: CASSYSGGGNTIYF.